The clone carrying this T cell receptor beta chain was detected a few times. What it recognizes is unknown. This entry belongs to a study of CD8 T cells in ankylosing spondylitis. Regarding the study as a whole: Reports say disease-linked clones showed up significantly more in matched ankylosing spondylitis synovial fluid. Seven to nine highly homologous variants formed a TCR beta motif that appeared characteristic of ankylosing spondylitis blood.

As the method for making TCR beta libraries, quantitative 5'-RACE with molecular barcodes was used. Via MiXCR, TCRdb re-called the 5' RACE reads, giving one row per CDR3 protein. Of around 430,000 distinct CDR3 sequences in the sample, roughly a sixth were seen once. V shed 6 bases and J 6 bases; nucleotides not matched to a gene: 9. Per the germline V gene, CDR1 is MDHEN and CDR2 is SYDVKM. This CDR3 region has 14 residues. The material sequenced was blood, either unsorted or a sorted T cell fraction (not recorded which). The genes are TRBV28 and TRBJ2-3; 7 bases map to TRBD2. The clonotype originates from a male donor with ankylosing spondylitis. CDR3 DNA sequence: TGTGCCAGCAGCTGGGGGGGGGTAGTTGATACGCAGTATTTT. Translating it yields CASSWGGVVDTQYF. The full variable domain, with the rest looked up from reference TRBV28 and TRBJ2-3, is DVKVTQSSRYLVKRTGEKVFLECVQDMDHENMFWYRQDPGLGLRLIYFSYDVKMKEKGDIPEGYSVSREKKERFSLILESASTNQTSMYLCASSWGGVVDTQYFGPGTRLTVL.